The TCR beta chain described here comes from a study of multiple sclerosis patients with progressive multifocal leukoencephalopathy. Time point defined: before natalizumab initiation. The CDR3 contains 12 residues. V was pared by 6 bases and J by 6 bases, with 11 bases between. Germline CDR1 is MNHEY and CDR2 is SVGAGI. Assay used: immunoSEQ multiplex PCR; TCRdb lists only in-frame clones, some missing. The sample records fewer than 35,000 clones, about 89% being singletons. Sequenced sample: PBMCs. The clonotype was recovered from a human donor with multiple sclerosis. The gene calls are TRBV6-5 and TRBJ1-1, with unresolved D. The CDR3 is CASRRILPEAFF. The CDR3 region has the DNA TGTGCCAGCAGGCGCATACTGCCTGAAGCTTTCTTT.